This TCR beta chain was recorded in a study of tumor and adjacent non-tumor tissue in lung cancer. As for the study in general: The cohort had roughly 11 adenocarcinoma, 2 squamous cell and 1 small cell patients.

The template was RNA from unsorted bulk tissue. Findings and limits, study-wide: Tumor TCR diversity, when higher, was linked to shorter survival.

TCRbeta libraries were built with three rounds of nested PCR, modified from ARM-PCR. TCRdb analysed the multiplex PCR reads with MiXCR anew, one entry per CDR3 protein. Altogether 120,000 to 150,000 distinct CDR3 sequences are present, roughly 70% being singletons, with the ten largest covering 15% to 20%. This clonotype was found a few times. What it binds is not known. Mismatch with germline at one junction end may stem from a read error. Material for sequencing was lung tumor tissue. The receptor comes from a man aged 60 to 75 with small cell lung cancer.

DNA of the CDR3: TGTGCCAGCACCTATCGGGAGACCCAGTACTTT. Its protein is CASTYRETQYF. The J gene is TRBJ2-5, the V gene TRBV6-6; D may be TRBD2 (6 bases). The germline V gene encodes CDR1 MNHNY and CDR2 SVGAGI (reference sequence). The CDR3 has 11 amino acids.